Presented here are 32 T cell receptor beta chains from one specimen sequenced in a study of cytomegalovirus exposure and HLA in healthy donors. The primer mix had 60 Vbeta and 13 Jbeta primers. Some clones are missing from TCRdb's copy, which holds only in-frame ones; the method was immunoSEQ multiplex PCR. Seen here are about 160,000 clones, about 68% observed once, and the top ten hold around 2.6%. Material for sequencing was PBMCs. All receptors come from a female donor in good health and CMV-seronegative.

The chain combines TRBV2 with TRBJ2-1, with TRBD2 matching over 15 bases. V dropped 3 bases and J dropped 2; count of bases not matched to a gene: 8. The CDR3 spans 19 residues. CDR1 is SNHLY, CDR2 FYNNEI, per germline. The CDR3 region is CASSDDPGLAGGPYNEQFF. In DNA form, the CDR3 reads TGTGCCAGCAGTGACGACCCGGGACTAGCGGGGGGCCCCTACAATGAGCAGTTCTTC. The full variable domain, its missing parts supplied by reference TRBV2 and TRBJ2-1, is EPEVTQTPSHQVTQMGQEVILRCVPISNHLYFYWYRQILGQKVEFLVSFYNNEISEKSEIFDDQFSVERPDGSNFTLKIRSTKLEDSAMYFCASSDDPGLAGGPYNEQFFGPGTRLTVL.

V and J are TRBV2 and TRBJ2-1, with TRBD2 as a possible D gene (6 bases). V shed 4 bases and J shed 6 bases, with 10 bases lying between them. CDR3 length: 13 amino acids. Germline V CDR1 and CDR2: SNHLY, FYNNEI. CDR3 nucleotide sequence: TGTGCCAGCAGTGGGGGACTCACCAATGAGCAGTTCTTC. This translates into CASSGGLTNEQFF.

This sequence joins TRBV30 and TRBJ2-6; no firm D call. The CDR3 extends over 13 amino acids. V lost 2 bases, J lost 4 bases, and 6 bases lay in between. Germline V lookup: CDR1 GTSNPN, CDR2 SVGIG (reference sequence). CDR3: CAWSQAGANVLTF. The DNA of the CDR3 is TGTGCCTGGAGTCAGGCCGGGGCCAACGTCCTGACTTTC.

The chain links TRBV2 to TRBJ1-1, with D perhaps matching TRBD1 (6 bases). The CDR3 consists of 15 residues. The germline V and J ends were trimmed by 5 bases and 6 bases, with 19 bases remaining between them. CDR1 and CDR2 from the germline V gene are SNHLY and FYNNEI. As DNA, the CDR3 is TGTGCCAGCAGTCTTGACCGGGGGGCGCAGGCTGAAGCTTTCTTT. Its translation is CASSLDRGAQAEAFF. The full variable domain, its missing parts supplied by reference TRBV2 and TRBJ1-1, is EPEVTQTPSHQVTQMGQEVILRCVPISNHLYFYWYRQILGQKVEFLVSFYNNEISEKSEIFDDQFSVERPDGSNFTLKIRSTKLEDSAMYFCASSLDRGAQAEAFFGQGTRLTVV.

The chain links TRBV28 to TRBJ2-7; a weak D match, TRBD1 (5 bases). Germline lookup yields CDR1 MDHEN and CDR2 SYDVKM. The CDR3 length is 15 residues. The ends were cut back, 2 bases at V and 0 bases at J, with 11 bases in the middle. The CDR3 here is CASSLRQKSSYEQYF. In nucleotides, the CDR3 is TGTGCCAGCAGTTTAAGACAGAAGAGCTCCTACGAGCAGTACTTC.

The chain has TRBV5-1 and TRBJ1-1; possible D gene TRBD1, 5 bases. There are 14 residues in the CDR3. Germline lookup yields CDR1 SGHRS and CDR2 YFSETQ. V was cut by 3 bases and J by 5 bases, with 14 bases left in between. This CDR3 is CASSSWDLGTEAFF. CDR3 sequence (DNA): TGCGCCAGCAGCTCTTGGGACTTAGGGACTGAAGCTTTCTTT. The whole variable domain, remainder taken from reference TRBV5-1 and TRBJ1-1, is KAGVTQTPRYLIKTRGQQVTLSCSPISGHRSVSWYQQTPGQGLQFLFEYFSETQRNKGNFPGRFSGRQFSNSRSEMNVSTLELGDSALYLCASSSWDLGTEAFFGQGTRLTVV.

CDR3 bases: TGTGCCAGCAGCTTAGGTTTAGCGGGAGGGCCGGGGAATGAGCAGTTCTTC. It yields the protein CASSLGLAGGPGNEQFF. The V and J genes are TRBV11-3 and TRBJ2-1; 11 nucleotides agree with TRBD2. The CDR3 extends over 17 amino acids. The V and J ends lost 1 base and 7 bases, in that order; junction bases with no gene match: 9. The germline V gene has CDR1 SGHNT and CDR2 YENEEA. The variable domain in full, with the rest retrieved from reference TRBV11-3 and TRBJ2-1, is EAGVVQSPRYKIIEKKQPVAFWCNPISGHNTLYWYLQNLGQGPELLIRYENEEAVDDSQLPKDRFSAERLKGVDSTLKIQPAELGDSAVYLCASSLGLAGGPGNEQFFGPGTRLTVL.

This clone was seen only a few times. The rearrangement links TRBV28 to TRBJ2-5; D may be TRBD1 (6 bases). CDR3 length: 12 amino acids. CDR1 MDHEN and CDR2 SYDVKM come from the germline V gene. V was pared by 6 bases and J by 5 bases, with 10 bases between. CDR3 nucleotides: TGTGCCAGCAGGACAGGTTCGGAGACCCAGTACTTC. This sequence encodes CASRTGSETQYF.

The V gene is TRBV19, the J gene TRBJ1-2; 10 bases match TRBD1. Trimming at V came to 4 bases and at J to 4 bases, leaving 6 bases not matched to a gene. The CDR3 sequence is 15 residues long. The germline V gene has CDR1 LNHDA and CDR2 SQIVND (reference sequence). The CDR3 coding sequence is TGTGCCAGTAGTAACGACAGGGGGCTTACCTATGGCTACACCTTC. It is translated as CASSNDRGLTYGYTF.

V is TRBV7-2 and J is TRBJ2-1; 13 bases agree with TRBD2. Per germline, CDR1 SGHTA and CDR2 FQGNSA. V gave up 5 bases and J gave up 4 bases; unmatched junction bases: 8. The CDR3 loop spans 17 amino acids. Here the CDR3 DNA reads TGTGCCAGCAGCCCCCGGACTAGCGGGGGCCCATACAATGAGCAGTTCTTC. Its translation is CASSPRTSGGPYNEQFF.

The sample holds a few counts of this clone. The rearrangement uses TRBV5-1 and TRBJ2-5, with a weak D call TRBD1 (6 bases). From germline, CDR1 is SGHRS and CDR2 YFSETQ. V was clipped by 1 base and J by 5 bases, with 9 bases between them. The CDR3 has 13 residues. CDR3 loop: CASSLQGHETQYF. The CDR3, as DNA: TGCGCCAGCAGCTTGCAGGGGCACGAGACCCAGTACTTC.

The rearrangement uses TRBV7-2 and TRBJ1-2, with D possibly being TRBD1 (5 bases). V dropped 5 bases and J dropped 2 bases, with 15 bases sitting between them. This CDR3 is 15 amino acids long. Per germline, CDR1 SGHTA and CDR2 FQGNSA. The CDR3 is CASSPPGGLNYGYTF. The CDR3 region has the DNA TGTGCCAGCAGCCCCCCCGGGGGTCTCAACTATGGCTACACCTTC.

This chain's CDR3 is CASSRQASTDTQYF. The CDR3 DNA follows: TGCGCCAGCAGTCGACAGGCCAGCACAGATACGCAGTATTTT. This chain connects TRBV5-1 to TRBJ2-3; perhaps TRBD1 as D (6 bases). CDR1 SGHRS and CDR2 YFSETQ come from the germline V gene. With 5 bases removed from V and 0 bases from J, the gap between germline ends came to 10 bases. This CDR3 is built from 14 residues.

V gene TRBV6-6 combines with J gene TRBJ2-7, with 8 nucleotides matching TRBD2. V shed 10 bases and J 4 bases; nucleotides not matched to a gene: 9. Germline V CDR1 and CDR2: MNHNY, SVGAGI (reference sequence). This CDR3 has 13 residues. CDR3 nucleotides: TGTGCCACCCGGCGGGAGGAACCTTACGAGCAGTACTTC. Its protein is CATRREEPYEQYF.

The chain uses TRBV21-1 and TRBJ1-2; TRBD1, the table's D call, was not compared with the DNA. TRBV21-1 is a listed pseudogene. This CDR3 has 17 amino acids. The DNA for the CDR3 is TGTGCCAGCAGCGCAGCAACGCGTACAGGGGGAAGATATGGCTACACCTTC. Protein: CASSAATRTGGRYGYTF.

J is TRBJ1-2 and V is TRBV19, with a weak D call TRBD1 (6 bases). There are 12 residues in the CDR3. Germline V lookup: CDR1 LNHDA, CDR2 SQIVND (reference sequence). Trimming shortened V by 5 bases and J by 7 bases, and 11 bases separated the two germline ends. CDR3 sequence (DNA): TGTGCCAGTAGTGCCAACAGGGCTGGCTACACCTTC. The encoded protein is CASSANRAGYTF.

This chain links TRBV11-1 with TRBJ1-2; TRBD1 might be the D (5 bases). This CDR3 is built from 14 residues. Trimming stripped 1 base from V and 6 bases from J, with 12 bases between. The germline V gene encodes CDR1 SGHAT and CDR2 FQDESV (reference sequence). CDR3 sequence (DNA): TGTGCCAGCAGCTTAGAGGGGCTACGAGATGGCTACACCTTC. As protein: CASSLEGLRDGYTF.

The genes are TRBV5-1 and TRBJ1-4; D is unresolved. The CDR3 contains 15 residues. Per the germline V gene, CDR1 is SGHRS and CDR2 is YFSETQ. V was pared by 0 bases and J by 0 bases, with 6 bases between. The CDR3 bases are TGCGCCAGCAGCTTGGCGGGGTCAACTAATGAAAAACTGTTTTTT. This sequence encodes CASSLAGSTNEKLFF.

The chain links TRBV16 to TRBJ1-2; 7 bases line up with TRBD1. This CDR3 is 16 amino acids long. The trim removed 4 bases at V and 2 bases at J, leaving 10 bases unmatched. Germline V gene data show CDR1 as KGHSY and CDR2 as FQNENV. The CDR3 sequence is CASSPGQLGRNYGYTF. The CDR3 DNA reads TGTGCCAGCAGCCCGGGACAGCTGGGAAGGAACTATGGCTACACCTTC.

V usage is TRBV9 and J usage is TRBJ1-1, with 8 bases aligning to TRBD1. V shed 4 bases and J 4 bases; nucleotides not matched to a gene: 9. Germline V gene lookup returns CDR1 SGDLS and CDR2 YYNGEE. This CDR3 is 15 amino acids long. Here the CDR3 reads CASSSRTGRGTEAFF. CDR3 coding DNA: TGTGCCAGCAGCTCTCGGACAGGGAGAGGCACTGAAGCTTTCTTT.

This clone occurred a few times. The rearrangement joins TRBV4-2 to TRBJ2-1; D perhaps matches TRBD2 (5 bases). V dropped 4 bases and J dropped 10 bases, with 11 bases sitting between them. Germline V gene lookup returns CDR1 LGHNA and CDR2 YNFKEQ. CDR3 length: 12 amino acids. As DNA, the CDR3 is TGTGCCAGCAGCCTCAGCCGGAGGGAGCAGTTCTTC. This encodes CASSLSRREQFF.

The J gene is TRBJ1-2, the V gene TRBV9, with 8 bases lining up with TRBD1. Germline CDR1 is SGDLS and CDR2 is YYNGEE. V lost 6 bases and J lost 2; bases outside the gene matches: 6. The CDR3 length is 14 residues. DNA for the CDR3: TGTGCCAGCAACCTACAGGGGGGGAACTATGGCTACACCTTC. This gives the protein CASNLQGGNYGYTF.

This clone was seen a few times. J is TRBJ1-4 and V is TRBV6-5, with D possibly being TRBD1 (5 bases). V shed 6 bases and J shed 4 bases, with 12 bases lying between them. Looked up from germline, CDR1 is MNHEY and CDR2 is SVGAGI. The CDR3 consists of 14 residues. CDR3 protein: CASRSRGGNEKLFF. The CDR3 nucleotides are TGTGCCAGCAGATCAAGGGGTGGTAATGAAAAACTGTTTTTT.

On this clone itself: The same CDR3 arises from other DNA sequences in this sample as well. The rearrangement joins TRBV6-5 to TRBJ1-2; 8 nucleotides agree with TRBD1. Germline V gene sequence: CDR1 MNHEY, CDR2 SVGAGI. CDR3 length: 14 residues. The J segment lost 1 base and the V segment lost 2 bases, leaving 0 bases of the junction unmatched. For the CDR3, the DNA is TGTGCCAGCAGTTACGACAGGGGTAACTATGGCTACACCTTC. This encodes CASSYDRGNYGYTF.

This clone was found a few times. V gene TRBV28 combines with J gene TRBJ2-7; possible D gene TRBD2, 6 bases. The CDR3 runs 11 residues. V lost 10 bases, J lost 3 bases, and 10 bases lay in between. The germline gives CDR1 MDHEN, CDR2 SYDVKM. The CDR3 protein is CATRGIYEQYF. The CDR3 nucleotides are TGTGCCACACGGGGGATCTACGAGCAGTACTTC.

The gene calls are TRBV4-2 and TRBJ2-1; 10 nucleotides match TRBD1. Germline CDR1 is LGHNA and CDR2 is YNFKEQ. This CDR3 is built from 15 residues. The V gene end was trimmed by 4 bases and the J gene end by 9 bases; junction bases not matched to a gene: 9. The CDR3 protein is CASSPDRGRQIEQFF. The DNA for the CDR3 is TGTGCCAGCAGCCCCGACAGGGGGCGTCAAATTGAGCAGTTCTTC.

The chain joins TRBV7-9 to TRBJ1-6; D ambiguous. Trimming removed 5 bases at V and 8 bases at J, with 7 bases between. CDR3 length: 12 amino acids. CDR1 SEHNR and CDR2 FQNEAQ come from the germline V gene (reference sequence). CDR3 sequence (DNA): TGTGCCAGCAGCCGCGGGGATTCACCCCTCCACTTT. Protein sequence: CASSRGDSPLHF.

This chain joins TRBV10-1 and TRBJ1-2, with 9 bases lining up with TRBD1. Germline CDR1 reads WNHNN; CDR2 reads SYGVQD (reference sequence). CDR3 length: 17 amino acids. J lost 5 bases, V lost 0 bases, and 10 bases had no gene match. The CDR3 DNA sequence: TGCGCCAGCAGTGAGTCCGTGACAGGGGGTGCCCCATATGGCTACACCTTC. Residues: CASSESVTGGAPYGYTF.

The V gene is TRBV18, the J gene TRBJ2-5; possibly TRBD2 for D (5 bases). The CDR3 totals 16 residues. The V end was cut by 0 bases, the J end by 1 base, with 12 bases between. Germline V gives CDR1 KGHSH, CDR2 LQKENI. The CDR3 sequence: CASSPPLGSGQETQYF. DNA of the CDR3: TGTGCCAGCTCACCACCCTTAGGCAGCGGCCAAGAGACCCAGTACTTC.

DNA of the CDR3: TGTGCCAGCAGCTCGGACCAGGGGGACAGGGTGAGCGAGACCCAGTACTTC. It specifies CASSSDQGDRVSETQYF. This chain connects TRBV9 to TRBJ2-5; 9 nucleotides agree with TRBD1. This CDR3 has 17 amino acids. V lost 4 bases, J lost 5 bases, and 15 bases stayed unmatched. CDR1 is SGDLS and CDR2 is YYNGEE in the germline V gene.

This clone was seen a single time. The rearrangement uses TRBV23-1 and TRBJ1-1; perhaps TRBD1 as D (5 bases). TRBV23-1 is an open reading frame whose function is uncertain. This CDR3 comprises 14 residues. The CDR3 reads CLPCGRVANTEAFF. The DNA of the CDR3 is TGCCTTCCCTGCGGCAGGGTCGCGAACACTGAAGCTTTCTTT.

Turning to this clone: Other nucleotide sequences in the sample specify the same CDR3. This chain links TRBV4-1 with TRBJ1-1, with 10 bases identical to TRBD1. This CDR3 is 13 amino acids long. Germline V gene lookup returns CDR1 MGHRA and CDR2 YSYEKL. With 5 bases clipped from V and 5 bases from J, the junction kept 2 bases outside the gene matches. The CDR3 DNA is TGCGCCAGCAGCTTGGGACAGGGGACTGAAGCTTTCTTT. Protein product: CASSLGQGTEAFF.